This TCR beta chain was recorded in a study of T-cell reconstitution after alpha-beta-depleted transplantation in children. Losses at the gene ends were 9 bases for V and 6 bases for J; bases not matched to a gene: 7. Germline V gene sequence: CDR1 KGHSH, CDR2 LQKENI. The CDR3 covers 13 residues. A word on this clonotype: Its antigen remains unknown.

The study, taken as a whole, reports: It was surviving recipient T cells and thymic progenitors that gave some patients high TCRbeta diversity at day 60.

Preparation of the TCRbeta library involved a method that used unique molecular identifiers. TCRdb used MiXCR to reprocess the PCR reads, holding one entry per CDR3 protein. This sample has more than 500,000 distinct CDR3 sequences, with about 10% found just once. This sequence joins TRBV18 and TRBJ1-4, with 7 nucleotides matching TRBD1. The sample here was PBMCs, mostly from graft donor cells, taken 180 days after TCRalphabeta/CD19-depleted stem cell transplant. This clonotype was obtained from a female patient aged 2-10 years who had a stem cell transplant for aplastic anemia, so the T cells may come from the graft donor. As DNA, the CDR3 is TGTGCCAGATCGCCCGGGACAGATGAAAAACTGTTTTTT. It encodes CARSPGTDEKLFF.